Below are 29 T cell receptor beta chains sequenced from a single sample in a study of blood T cell repertoires in COVID-19. Sequencing was performed with immunoSEQ multiplex PCR; in TCRdb, only in-frame clones are kept and a portion is missing. The sample contains roughly 200,000 clones, approximately 87% of which appear only once. Sequenced material: peripheral blood. These receptors were collected from a man in his 60s who had recovered from COVID-19.

This clone showed up just once. V and J are TRBV5-4 and TRBJ1-2; a weak D match, TRBD1 (6 bases). CDR1 is SGHNT and CDR2 is YYREEE in the germline V gene (reference sequence). V gave up 3 bases and J gave up 3 bases, with 15 bases separating them. The CDR3 consists of 15 residues. This CDR3 reads CASSSIRTEDYGYTF. The DNA of the CDR3 is TGTGCCAGCAGCTCTATAAGGACAGAGGACTATGGCTACACCTTC.

The rearrangement joins TRBV7-8 to TRBJ2-3, with 8 nucleotides matching TRBD1. Germline CDR1 is SGHVS and CDR2 is FQNEAQ. V trimming: 0 bases; J trimming: 9 bases; junction bases outside the gene matches: 5. There are 14 residues in the CDR3. The CDR3 DNA reads as TGTGCCAGCAGCTTAGCAGGACAGGGAGAAACGCAGTATTTT. Its translation: CASSLAGQGETQYF.

This chain joins TRBV6-5 and TRBJ1-2, with TRBD1 as a possible D gene (5 bases). The CDR3 contains 13 residues. Trimming cost V 6 bases and J 4 bases, with 12 bases left between them. CDR1 is MNHEY and CDR2 is SVGAGI in the germline V gene. CDR3 nucleotide sequence: TGTGCCAGCAGACCAGGGTTAGGCTATGGCTACACCTTC. Translation: CASRPGLGYGYTF.

The chain carries TRBV9 and TRBJ1-5; 7 positions agree with TRBD1. The CDR3 consists of 15 residues. V shed 0 bases, J shed 4 bases, and the junction held 4 bases outside the gene matches. Germline lookup yields CDR1 SGDLS and CDR2 YYNGEE. The CDR3 sequence: CASSVAAGGNQPQHF. In DNA form, the CDR3 reads TGTGCCAGCAGCGTAGCTGCAGGGGGGAATCAGCCCCAGCATTTT.

V gene TRBV11-3 combines with J gene TRBJ2-7; 7 bases are a match to TRBD1. This CDR3 has 13 amino acids. The germline V gene has CDR1 SGHNT and CDR2 YENEEA. Trimming removed 1 base from V and 5 bases from J; junction bases left unmatched: 2. CDR3 loop: CASSLGQGDEQYF. As DNA, the CDR3 is TGTGCCAGCAGCTTAGGACAGGGCGACGAGCAGTACTTC.

The V call is TRBV7-3, the J call TRBJ2-3, with 12 bases that match TRBD2. V was pared by 2 bases and J by 3 bases, with 9 bases of the junction left unmatched. The length of the CDR3 is 18 residues. From germline, CDR1 is SGHTA and CDR2 FQGTGA. In nucleotides, the CDR3 is TGTGCCAGCAGCTTAGGGGGACTAGCGGGCGGGGTGACAGATACGCAGTATTTT. As protein: CASSLGGLAGGVTDTQYF.

The chain uses TRBV6-5 and TRBJ2-2; D is perhaps TRBD1 (6 bases). V gave up 6 bases and J gave up 5 bases, with 10 bases separating them. CDR3 length: 13 amino acids. The V gene's germline CDR1 is MNHEY and CDR2 SVGAGI. The CDR3 spells CASRTQGTGELFF. As DNA, the CDR3 is TGTGCCAGCAGGACACAGGGAACCGGGGAGCTGTTTTTT.

The rearrangement uses TRBV24-1 and TRBJ1-1, with TRBD1 identical over 8 bases. With V trimmed by 3 bases and J by 10 bases, 3 bases remained unmatched. CDR3 length equals 12 residues. Per germline, CDR1 KGHDR and CDR2 SFDVKD. CDR3 nucleotide sequence: TGTGCCACCAGTGATACGGACAGGGCAGCTTTCTTT. It is translated as CATSDTDRAAFF.

The chain carries TRBV7-2 and TRBJ1-1; D might be TRBD1 (6 bases). Between the trimmed V and J ends, which lost 4 bases and 0 bases, there was a span of 15 bases. Germline lookup yields CDR1 SGHTA and CDR2 FQGNSA. CDR3 length: 16 amino acids. CDR3 in DNA: TGTGCCAGCAGCTCAGGGGCACCCAGCTTGAACACTGAAGCTTTCTTT. Translation: CASSSGAPSLNTEAFF.

The CDR3 DNA is TGTGCCAGCAGCTTCGAGCGGGAGCGTTACGAGCAGTACTTC. Translation: CASSFERERYEQYF. V usage is TRBV11-2 and J usage is TRBJ2-7, with 8 bases identical to TRBD2. After removal of 3 bases from V and 4 bases from J, the junction contained 5 bases not matched to a gene. The V gene's germline CDR1 is SGHAT and CDR2 FQNNGV. This CDR3 has 14 residues.

This chain links TRBV30 with TRBJ1-5; D perhaps matches TRBD1 (6 bases). Germline values: CDR1 GTSNPN, CDR2 SVGIG (reference sequence). The CDR3 is 14 residues long. Trimming cost V 3 bases and J 11 bases, with 20 bases left between them. The CDR3 loop reads CAWSRDTGAGAQHF. The CDR3 DNA reads as TGTGCCTGGAGCCGGGACACCGGGGCGGGGGCCCAGCATTTT.

This chain joins TRBV24-1 and TRBJ2-5, with D maybe TRBD2 (7 bases). The V gene lost 5 bases and the J gene lost 6 bases, with 15 bases spanning the gap. In germline, CDR1 is KGHDR, CDR2 SFDVKD. This CDR3 has 14 amino acids. The CDR3 protein is CATSVGGGEKTQYF. The CDR3 region has the DNA TGTGCCACCAGTGTAGGGGGGGGCGAGAAGACCCAGTACTTC.

The chain employs TRBV5-1 and TRBJ1-3; D remains unclear. The V end was cut by 0 bases, the J end by 2 bases, with 12 bases between. The CDR3 runs 16 residues. Germline V gene lookup returns CDR1 SGHRS and CDR2 YFSETQ. The DNA of the CDR3 is TGCGCCAGCAGCTTGGTCGCTACCGGTACTGGAAACACCATATATTTT. Translated, it gives CASSLVATGTGNTIYF. Together with reference TRBV5-1 and TRBJ1-3, the CDR3 gives the full variable domain: KAGVTQTPRYLIKTRGQQVTLSCSPISGHRSVSWYQQTPGQGLQFLFEYFSETQRNKGNFPGRFSGRQFSNSRSEMNVSTLELGDSALYLCASSLVATGTGNTIYFGEGSWLTVV.

This chain joins TRBV6-2 or TRBV6-3 and TRBJ2-3, with 10 bases fitting TRBD2. The germline gives CDR1 MNHEY, CDR2 SVGEGT. V lost 0 bases and J lost 2; bases outside the gene matches: 5. CDR3 length: 17 amino acids. The CDR3 nucleotides are TGTGCCAGCAGTTACTCGCCTAGCGGGGGTGACACAGATACGCAGTATTTT. It is translated as CASSYSPSGGDTDTQYF.

The chain combines TRBV2 with TRBJ1-2, with 8 bases fitting TRBD1. From germline, CDR1 is SNHLY and CDR2 FYNNEI. CDR3 size: 13 residues. Unmatched junction bases numbered 4, after V lost 6 bases and J lost 4 bases. CDR3 protein: CASRTGVAYGYTF. The CDR3 nucleotides read TGTGCCAGCAGGACAGGGGTTGCCTATGGCTACACCTTC. Full variable domain (missing parts from reference TRBV2 and TRBJ1-2): EPEVTQTPSHQVTQMGQEVILRCVPISNHLYFYWYRQILGQKVEFLVSFYNNEISEKSEIFDDQFSVERPDGSNFTLKIRSTKLEDSAMYFCASRTGVAYGYTFGSGTRLTVV.

CDR3 coding DNA: TGTGCCAGCACCCTGGCGAGGGAGTATTCACCCCTCCACTTT. Translation gives CASTLAREYSPLHF. The chain combines TRBV28 with TRBJ1-6; no clear D. Trimming took 7 bases from V and 8 from J, leaving 15 bases between them. The V gene's germline CDR1 is MDHEN and CDR2 SYDVKM. This CDR3 contains 14 residues. The full variable domain, in which reference TRBV28 and TRBJ1-6 provide the parts outside the CDR3, is DVKVTQSSRYLVKRTGEKVFLECVQDMDHENMFWYRQDPGLGLRLIYFSYDVKMKEKGDIPEGYSVSREKKERFSLILESASTNQTSMYLCASTLAREYSPLHFGNGTRLTVT.

V usage is TRBV19 and J usage is TRBJ2-3; D might be TRBD1 (6 bases). The CDR3 covers 14 residues. V gave up 6 bases and J gave up 0 bases, with 10 bases separating them. CDR1 is LNHDA and CDR2 is SQIVND in the germline V gene (reference sequence). CDR3 DNA: TGTGCCAGTAGGGCACAGGGCAGCACAGATACGCAGTATTTT. Translation gives CASRAQGSTDTQYF. The full variable domain, with the rest looked up from reference TRBV19 and TRBJ2-3, is DGGITQSPKYLFRKEGQNVTLSCEQNLNHDAMYWYRQDPGQGLRLIYYSQIVNDFQKGDIAEGYSVSREKKESFPLTVTSAQKNPTAFYLCASRAQGSTDTQYFGPGTRLTVL.

This sequence joins TRBV11-3 and TRBJ2-1, with D possibly TRBD1 on 7 matching bases. Germline V lookup: CDR1 SGHNT, CDR2 YENEEA. The ends were cut back, 1 base at V and 5 bases at J, with 9 bases in the middle. This CDR3 is 14 amino acids long. CDR3 loop: CASSLGRGDNEQFF. DNA of the CDR3: TGTGCCAGCAGCTTAGGCAGGGGGGACAATGAGCAGTTCTTC.

DNA of the CDR3: TGTGCCAGCTCACCTTCCTCCGTAAGAGGCACAGATACGCAGTATTTT. Translation gives CASSPSSVRGTDTQYF. The gene calls are TRBV18 and TRBJ2-3; D call uncertain. This CDR3 region has 16 residues. Germline V lookup: CDR1 KGHSH, CDR2 LQKENI. V was trimmed by 3 bases and J by 1 base, leaving 14 bases between them.

The chain is built from TRBV18 and TRBJ1-1, with a tentative D call TRBD1 (5 bases). Trimming cost V 5 bases and J 1 base, with 8 bases left between them. Germline CDR1 reads KGHSH; CDR2 reads LQKENI. The CDR3 loop spans 13 amino acids. This chain's CDR3 is CASSGGANTEAFF. CDR3 coding DNA: TGTGCCAGCTCAGGTGGGGCGAACACTGAAGCTTTCTTT.

The chain carries TRBV18 and TRBJ1-2; TRBD1 might be the D (5 bases). V shed 0 bases and J shed 5 bases, with 10 bases lying between them. The CDR3 has 14 residues. Germline CDR1 is KGHSH and CDR2 is LQKENI. The CDR3 loop reads CASSPPSGRYGYTF. The CDR3 DNA reads as TGTGCCAGCTCACCACCGTCAGGGAGGTATGGCTACACCTTC.

The chain joins TRBV6-1 to TRBJ1-1; the D is unclear. V was clipped by 0 bases and J by 1 base, with 6 bases between them. Germline CDR1 reads MNHNS; CDR2 reads SASEGT. The CDR3 totals 14 residues. The CDR3 protein is CASSEARGNTEAFF. The DNA of the CDR3 is TGTGCCAGCAGTGAAGCGCGGGGGAACACTGAAGCTTTCTTT.

The chain carries TRBV3-1 (or the pseudogene TRBV3-2) and TRBJ2-1; the match to TRBD2 covers 8 bases. Trimming removed 3 bases from V and 9 bases from J; junction bases left unmatched: 7. Germline lookup yields CDR1 LGHDT and CDR2 YNNKEL (reference sequence). This CDR3 contains 14 residues. CDR3 in amino acids: CASSQGLDLSEQFF. In nucleotides, the CDR3 is TGTGCCAGCAGCCAGGGACTAGACCTGAGTGAGCAGTTCTTC.

This chain uses TRBV9 with TRBJ1-2; 11 nucleotides line up with TRBD1. This CDR3 has 15 amino acids. CDR1 is SGDLS and CDR2 is YYNGEE in the germline V gene. V gave up 3 bases and J gave up 4 bases; unmatched junction bases: 5. The CDR3 sequence is CASSEGQGVSYGYTF. The CDR3, as DNA: TGTGCCAGCAGCGAGGGACAGGGGGTTAGCTATGGCTACACCTTC. Based on the CDR3 plus reference TRBV9 and TRBJ1-2, the full variable domain is DSGVTQTPKHLITATGQRVTLRCSPRSGDLSVYWYQQSLDQGLQFLIQYYNGEERAKGNILERFSAQQFPDLHSELNLSSLELGDSALYFCASSEGQGVSYGYTFGSGTRLTVV.

The rearrangement uses TRBV5-1 and TRBJ2-7; D is unclear. V was cut by 0 bases and J by 2 bases, with 9 bases left in between. The CDR3 length is 14 residues. The germline V gene has CDR1 SGHRS and CDR2 YFSETQ. CDR3 nucleotide sequence: TGCGCCAGCAGCTTGGATGGCAGGCCCTACGAGCAGTACTTC. Translating gives CASSLDGRPYEQYF.

The chain combines TRBV28 with TRBJ1-5; tentatively, D is TRBD1 (6 bases). Germline V CDR1 and CDR2: MDHEN, SYDVKM. The V gene lost 7 bases and the J gene lost 0 bases, with 13 bases spanning the gap. The CDR3 is 15 amino acids. CDR3 nucleotide sequence: TGTGCCAGCAAAAACAGGGCGTATAGCAATCAGCCCCAGCATTTT. Its protein is CASKNRAYSNQPQHF.

This chain uses TRBV28 with TRBJ1-5, with D possibly matching TRBD1 (6 bases). The V end was cut by 2 bases, the J end by 0 bases, with 8 bases between. This CDR3 spans 15 amino acids. Germline CDR1 reads MDHEN; CDR2 reads SYDVKM. CDR3 residues: CASSLVDSSNQPQHF. The CDR3 DNA reads as TGTGCCAGCAGTTTAGTGGACAGTAGCAATCAGCCCCAGCATTTT.

As DNA, the CDR3 is TGCGCCAGCAGCTTGCTTGGACAGGGTCTGAACACTGAAGCTTTCTTT. It translates to CASSLLGQGLNTEAFF. The chain recombines TRBV5-1 with TRBJ1-1; 8 positions agree with TRBD1. The V gene's germline CDR1 is SGHRS and CDR2 YFSETQ. The CDR3 contains 16 residues. J was trimmed by 0 bases and V by 1 base; bases with no gene match: 5. The entire variable domain, with the rest obtained from reference TRBV5-1 and TRBJ1-1, is as follows: KAGVTQTPRYLIKTRGQQVTLSCSPISGHRSVSWYQQTPGQGLQFLFEYFSETQRNKGNFPGRFSGRQFSNSRSEMNVSTLELGDSALYLCASSLLGQGLNTEAFFGQGTRLTVV.

The chain combines TRBV5-1 with TRBJ1-6; 12 bases match TRBD1. CDR1 and CDR2 (germline): SGHRS, YFSETQ. The CDR3 has 14 amino acids. Trimming took 4 bases from V and 11 from J; bases not matched to a gene: 4. CDR3 in amino acids: CASSEGQGAPPLHF. In DNA, the CDR3 is TGCGCCAGCAGCGAGGGACAGGGGGCGCCACCCCTCCACTTT.